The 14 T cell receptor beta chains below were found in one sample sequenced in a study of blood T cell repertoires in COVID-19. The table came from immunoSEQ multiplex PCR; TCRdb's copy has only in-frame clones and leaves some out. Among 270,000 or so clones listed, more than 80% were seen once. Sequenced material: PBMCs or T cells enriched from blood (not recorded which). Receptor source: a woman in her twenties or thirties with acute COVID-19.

CDR3 bases: TGTGCCAGCAGCTTAGAGGGAGGGCCTTTTTACGAGCAGTACTTC. Its translation is CASSLEGGPFYEQYF. V usage is TRBV7-6 and J usage is TRBJ2-7; TRBD2 matches 7 bases. This CDR3 contains 15 residues. J lost 4 bases, V lost 1 base, and 7 bases had no gene match. Germline V gene lookup returns CDR1 SGHVS and CDR2 FNYEAQ.

CDR3 DNA: TGTGCCAGCAGCCCTACGGGACAGTACAATGAGCAGTTCTTC. Its translation is CASSPTGQYNEQFF. The V gene is TRBV7-3, the J gene TRBJ2-1, with 7 bases identical to TRBD1. The V gene end was trimmed by 5 bases and the J gene end by 4 bases; junction bases not matched to a gene: 5. CDR1 SGHTA and CDR2 FQGTGA come from the germline V gene. There are 14 residues in the CDR3.

CDR3 sequence reads: CASSAQGGAEAFF. The CDR3 DNA follows: TGTGCCAGCAGTGCACAGGGTGGCGCTGAAGCTTTCTTT. The rearrangement joins TRBV12-3 or TRBV12-4 to TRBJ1-1, with a possible D match to TRBD1 (6 bases). This CDR3 is 13 amino acids long. Trimming removed 5 bases at V and 6 bases at J, with 13 bases between.

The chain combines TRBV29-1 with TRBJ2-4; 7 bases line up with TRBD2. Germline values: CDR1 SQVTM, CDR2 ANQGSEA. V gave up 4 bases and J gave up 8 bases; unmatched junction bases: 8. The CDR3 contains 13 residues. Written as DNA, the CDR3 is TGCAGCGTTGGGCTAGCGGACTACGACATTCAGTACTTC. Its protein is CSVGLADYDIQYF.

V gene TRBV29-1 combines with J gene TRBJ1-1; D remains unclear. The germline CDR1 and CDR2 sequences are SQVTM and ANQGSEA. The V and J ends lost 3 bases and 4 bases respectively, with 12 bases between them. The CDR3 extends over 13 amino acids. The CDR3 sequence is CSVEPRLSTEAFF. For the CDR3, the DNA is TGCAGCGTTGAGCCCCGGTTGAGCACTGAAGCTTTCTTT.

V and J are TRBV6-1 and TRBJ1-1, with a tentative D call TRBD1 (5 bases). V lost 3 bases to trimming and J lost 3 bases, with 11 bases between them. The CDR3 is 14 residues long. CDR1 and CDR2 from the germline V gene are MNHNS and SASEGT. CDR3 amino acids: CASSERLGHTEAFF. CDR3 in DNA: TGTGCCAGCAGTGAGAGGTTGGGGCACACTGAAGCTTTCTTT.

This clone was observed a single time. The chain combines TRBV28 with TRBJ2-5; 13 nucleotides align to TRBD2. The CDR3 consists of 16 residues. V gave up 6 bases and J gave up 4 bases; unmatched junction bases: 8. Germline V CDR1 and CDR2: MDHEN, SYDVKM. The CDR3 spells CASRLTSGRASETQYF. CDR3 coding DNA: TGTGCCAGCAGACTAACTAGCGGGAGGGCCTCAGAGACCCAGTACTTC.

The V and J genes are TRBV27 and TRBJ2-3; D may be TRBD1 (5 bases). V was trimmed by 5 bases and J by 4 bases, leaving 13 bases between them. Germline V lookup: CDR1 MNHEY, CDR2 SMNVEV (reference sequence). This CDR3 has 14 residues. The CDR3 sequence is CASSVARAADTQYF. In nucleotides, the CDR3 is TGTGCCAGCAGTGTGGCCAGGGCGGCAGATACGCAGTATTTT.

The CDR3 here is CSVGGRNSYEQYF. The CDR3 DNA sequence: TGCAGCGTCGGAGGACGGAACTCCTACGAGCAGTACTTC. V usage is TRBV29-1 and J usage is TRBJ2-7; TRBD2 might be the D (5 bases). This CDR3 is built from 13 residues. Trimming pared 6 bases from V and 0 bases from J, leaving 12 bases between. The germline V gene has CDR1 SQVTM and CDR2 ANQGSEA.

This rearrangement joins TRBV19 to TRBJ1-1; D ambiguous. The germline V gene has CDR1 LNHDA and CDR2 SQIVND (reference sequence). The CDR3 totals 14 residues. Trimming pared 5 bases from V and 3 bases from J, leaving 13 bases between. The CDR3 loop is CASSRTVVDTEAFF. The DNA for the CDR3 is TGTGCCAGTAGTCGGACTGTGGTGGACACTGAAGCTTTCTTT.

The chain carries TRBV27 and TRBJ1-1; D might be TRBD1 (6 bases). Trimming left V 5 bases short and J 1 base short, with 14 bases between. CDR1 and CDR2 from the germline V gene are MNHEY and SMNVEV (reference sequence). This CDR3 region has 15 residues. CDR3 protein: CASSLFSGANTEAFF. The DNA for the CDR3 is TGTGCCAGCAGTCTATTTTCAGGGGCGAACACTGAAGCTTTCTTT.

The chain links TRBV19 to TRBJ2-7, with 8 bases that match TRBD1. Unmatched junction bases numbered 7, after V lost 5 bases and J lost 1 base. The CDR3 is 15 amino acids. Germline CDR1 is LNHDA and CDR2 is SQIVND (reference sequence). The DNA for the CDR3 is TGTGCCAGTAGTGAGCGACAGGGGTCGTCCTACGAGCAGTACTTC. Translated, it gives CASSERQGSSYEQYF.

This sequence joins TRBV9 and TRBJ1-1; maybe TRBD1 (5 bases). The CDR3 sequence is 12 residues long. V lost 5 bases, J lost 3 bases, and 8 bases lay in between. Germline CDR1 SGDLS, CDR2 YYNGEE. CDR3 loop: CASSGGDTEAFF. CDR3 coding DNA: TGTGCCAGCAGTGGAGGGGACACTGAAGCTTTCTTT.

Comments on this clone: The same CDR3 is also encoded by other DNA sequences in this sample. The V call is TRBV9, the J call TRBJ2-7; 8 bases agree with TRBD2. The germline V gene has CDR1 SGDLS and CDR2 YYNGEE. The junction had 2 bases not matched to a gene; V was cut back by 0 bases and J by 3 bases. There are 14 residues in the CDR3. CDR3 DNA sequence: TGTGCCAGCAGCGTAGAGGGGACTAGCTACGAGCAGTACTTC. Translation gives CASSVEGTSYEQYF.